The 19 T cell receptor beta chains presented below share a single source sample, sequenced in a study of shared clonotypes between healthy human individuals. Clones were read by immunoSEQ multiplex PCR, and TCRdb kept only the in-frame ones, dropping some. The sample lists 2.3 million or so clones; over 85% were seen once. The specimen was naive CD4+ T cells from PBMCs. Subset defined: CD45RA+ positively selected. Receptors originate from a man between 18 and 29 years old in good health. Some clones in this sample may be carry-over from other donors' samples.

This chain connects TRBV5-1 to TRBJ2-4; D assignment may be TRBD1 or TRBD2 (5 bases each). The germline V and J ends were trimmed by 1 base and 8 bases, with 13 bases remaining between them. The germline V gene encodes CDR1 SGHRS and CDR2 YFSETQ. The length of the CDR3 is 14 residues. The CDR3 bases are TGCGCCAGCAGCTTGTTTGGGGGAGAGGACATTCAGTACTTC. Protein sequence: CASSLFGGEDIQYF.

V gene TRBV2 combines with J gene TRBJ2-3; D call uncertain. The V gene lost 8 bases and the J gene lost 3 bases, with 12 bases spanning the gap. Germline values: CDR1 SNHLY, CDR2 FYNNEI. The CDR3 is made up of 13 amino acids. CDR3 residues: CASPALLTDTQYF. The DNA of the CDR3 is TGTGCCAGCCCGGCGCTACTGACAGATACGCAGTATTTT.

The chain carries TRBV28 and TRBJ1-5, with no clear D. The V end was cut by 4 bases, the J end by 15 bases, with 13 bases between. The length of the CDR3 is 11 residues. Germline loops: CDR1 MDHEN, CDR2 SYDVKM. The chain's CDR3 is CASSSGTTWHF. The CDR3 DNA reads TGTGCCAGCAGTTCCGGTACGACATGGCATTTT.

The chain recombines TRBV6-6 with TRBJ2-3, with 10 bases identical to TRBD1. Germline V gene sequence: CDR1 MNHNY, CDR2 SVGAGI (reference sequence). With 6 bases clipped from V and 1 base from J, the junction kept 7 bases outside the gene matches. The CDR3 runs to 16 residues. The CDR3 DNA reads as TGTGCCAGCAGCACGACCGGGACAGGGGGCACAGATACGCAGTATTTT. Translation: CASSTTGTGGTDTQYF.

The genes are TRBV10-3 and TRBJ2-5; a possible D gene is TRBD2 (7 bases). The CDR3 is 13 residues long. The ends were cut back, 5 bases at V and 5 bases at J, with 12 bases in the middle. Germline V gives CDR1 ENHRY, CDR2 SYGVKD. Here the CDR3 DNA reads TGTGCCATCAGTATTAGGGGGGGGGAGACCCAGTACTTC. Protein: CAISIRGGETQYF.

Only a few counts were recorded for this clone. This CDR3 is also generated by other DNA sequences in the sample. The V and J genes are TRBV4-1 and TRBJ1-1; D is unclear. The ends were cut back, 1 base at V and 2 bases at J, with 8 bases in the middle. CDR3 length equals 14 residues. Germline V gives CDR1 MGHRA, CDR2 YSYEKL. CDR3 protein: CASSQVRRNTEAFF. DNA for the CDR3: TGCGCCAGCAGCCAAGTACGACGAAACACTGAAGCTTTCTTT.

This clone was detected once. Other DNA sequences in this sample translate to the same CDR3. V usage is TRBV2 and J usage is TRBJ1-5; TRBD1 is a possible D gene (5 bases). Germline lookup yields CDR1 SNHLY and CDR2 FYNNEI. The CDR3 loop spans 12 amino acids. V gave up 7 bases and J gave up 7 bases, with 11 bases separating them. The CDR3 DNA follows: TGTGCCAGCAAAGGGGAGGGGCAGCCCCAGCATTTT. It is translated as CASKGEGQPQHF.

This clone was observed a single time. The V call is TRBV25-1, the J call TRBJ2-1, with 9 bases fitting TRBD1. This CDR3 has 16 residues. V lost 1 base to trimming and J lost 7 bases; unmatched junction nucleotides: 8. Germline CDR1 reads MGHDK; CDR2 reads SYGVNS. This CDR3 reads CASSELGTGLENEQFF. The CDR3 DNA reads TGTGCCAGCAGTGAATTGGGGACAGGGCTTGAGAATGAGCAGTTCTTC.

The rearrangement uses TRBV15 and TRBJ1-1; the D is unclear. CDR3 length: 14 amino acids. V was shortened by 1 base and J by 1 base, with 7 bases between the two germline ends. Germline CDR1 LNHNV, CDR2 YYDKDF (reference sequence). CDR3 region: CATSRVTRNTEAFF. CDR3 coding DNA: TGTGCCACCAGCAGAGTAACCAGGAACACTGAAGCTTTCTTT.

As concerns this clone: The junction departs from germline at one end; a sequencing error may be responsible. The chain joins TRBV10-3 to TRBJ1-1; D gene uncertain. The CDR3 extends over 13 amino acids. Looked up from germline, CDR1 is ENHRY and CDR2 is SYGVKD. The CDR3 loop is CAIREGRDTEALF. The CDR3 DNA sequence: TGTGCCATCAGAGAAGGTCGAGACACTGAAGCTCTCTTT.

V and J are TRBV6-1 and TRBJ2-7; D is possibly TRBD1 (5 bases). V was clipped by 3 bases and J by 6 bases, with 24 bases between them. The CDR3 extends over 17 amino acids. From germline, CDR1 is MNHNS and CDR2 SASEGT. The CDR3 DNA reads TGTGCCAGCAGTGAGGGGCAGGGCTACCCCCCGGAGCGCGAGCAGTACTTC. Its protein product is CASSEGQGYPPEREQYF.

DNA for the CDR3: TGCGCCAGCAGCCAATCCGGGACCTGGGACTATGGCTACACCTTC. This translates into CASSQSGTWDYGYTF. This chain uses TRBV4-1 with TRBJ1-2; D is perhaps TRBD1 (5 bases). The V gene lost 2 bases and the J gene lost 3 bases, with 13 bases spanning the gap. CDR1 and CDR2 from the germline V gene are MGHRA and YSYEKL. The CDR3 consists of 15 residues.

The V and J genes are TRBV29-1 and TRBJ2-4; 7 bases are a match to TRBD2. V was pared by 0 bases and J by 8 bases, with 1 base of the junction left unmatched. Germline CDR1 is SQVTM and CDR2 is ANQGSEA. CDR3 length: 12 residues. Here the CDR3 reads CSVEEGRDIQYF. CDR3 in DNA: TGCAGCGTTGAAGAGGGGAGGGACATTCAGTACTTC.

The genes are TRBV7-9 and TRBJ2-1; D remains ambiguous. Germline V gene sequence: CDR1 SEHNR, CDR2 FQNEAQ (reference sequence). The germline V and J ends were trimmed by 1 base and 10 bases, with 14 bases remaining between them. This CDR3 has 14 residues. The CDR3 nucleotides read TGTGCCAGCAGCTTAGTCCCCGACCGTTGGGAGCAGTTCTTC. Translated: CASSLVPDRWEQFF.

CDR3 bases: TGCGCCAGCAGCTTGGTGTCGGCGGCACACAATGAGCAGTTCTTC. As protein: CASSLVSAAHNEQFF. The J gene is TRBJ2-1, the V gene TRBV5-1, with no clear D. The germline V gene encodes CDR1 SGHRS and CDR2 YFSETQ. This CDR3 has 15 amino acids. The V gene lost 0 bases and the J gene lost 5 bases, with 12 bases spanning the gap. The variable domain in full, completed from reference TRBV5-1 and TRBJ2-1, reads KAGVTQTPRYLIKTRGQQVTLSCSPISGHRSVSWYQQTPGQGLQFLFEYFSETQRNKGNFPGRFSGRQFSNSRSEMNVSTLELGDSALYLCASSLVSAAHNEQFFGPGTRLTVL.

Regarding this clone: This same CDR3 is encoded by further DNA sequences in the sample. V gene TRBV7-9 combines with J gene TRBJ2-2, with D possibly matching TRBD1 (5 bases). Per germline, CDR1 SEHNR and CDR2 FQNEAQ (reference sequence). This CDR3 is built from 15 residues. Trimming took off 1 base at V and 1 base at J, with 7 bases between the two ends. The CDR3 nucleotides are TGTGCCAGCAGCTTAGGGCAGGGGAACACCGGGGAGCTGTTTTTT. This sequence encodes CASSLGQGNTGELFF. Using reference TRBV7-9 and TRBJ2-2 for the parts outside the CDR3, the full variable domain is DTGVSQNPRHKITKRGQNVTFRCDPISEHNRLYWYRQTLGQGPEFLTYFQNEAQLEKSRLLSDRFSAERPKGSFSTLEIQRTEQGDSAMYLCASSLGQGNTGELFFGEGSRLTVL.

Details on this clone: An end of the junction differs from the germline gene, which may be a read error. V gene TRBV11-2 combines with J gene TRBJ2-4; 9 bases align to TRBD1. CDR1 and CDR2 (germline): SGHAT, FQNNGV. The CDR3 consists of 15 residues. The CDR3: CASSLGRLTGGAGNF. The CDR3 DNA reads TGTGCCAGCAGCTTAGGCCGATTAACAGGGGGCGCAGGGAACTTC.

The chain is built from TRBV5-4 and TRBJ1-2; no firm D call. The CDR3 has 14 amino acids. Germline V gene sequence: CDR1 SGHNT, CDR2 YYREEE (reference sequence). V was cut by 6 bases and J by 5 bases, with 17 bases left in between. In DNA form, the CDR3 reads TGTGCCAGCAAACCGGAAGGGAGTCGGTATGGCTACACCTTC. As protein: CASKPEGSRYGYTF.

CDR3 sequence: CASSSTPQETQYF. The CDR3 coding sequence is TGTGCCAGCAGCTCCACCCCCCAAGAGACCCAGTACTTC. This chain links TRBV11-2 with TRBJ2-5, with no clear D. Germline assignment: CDR1 SGHAT and CDR2 FQNNGV. The V gene lost 4 bases and the J gene lost 1 base, with 7 bases spanning the gap. The CDR3 has 13 residues.